The clone carrying this T cell receptor (beta chain) has more than one count but fewer than ten. Its antigen is as yet unknown. Trimming stripped 4 bases from V and 3 bases from J, with 19 bases between. The CDR3 has 17 amino acids. A 5'RACE reaction primed in the constant segment made cDNA libraries of TCR alpha and TCR beta, and these carried sample barcodes and UMIs. TCRdb re-analysed the 5' RACE reads in MiXCR, keeping a single row per CDR3 protein. The sample yields fewer than 550,000 distinct CDR3 sequences, approximately 20% seen once. The data were taken from a study of T-cell memory formation after mild COVID-19. Whole-study findings and limits: Mostly located in CM and EM were contracting CD4+ clones, with contracting CD8+ clones located in EMRA.

The sequence derives from an adult woman who had mild COVID-19 (a few samples of this study predate the infection). Cell type and time point are not known. The sample comprised PBMCs or a T cell subset sorted from them (not recorded which). The V call is TRBV12-3 or TRBV12-4, the J call TRBJ1-5, with TRBD1 as a possible D gene (5 bases). The CDR3 coding sequence is TGTGCCAGCAGTTACCGTCTGGAGACAGTACACAATCAGCCCCAGCATTTT. It encodes CASSYRLETVHNQPQHF.